These 10 T cell receptor beta chains originate from one sample sequenced in a study of human T cells and chemical hapten exposure. Time point noted: patch test 1, 2 weeks after DPC sensitization. Regarding treatment: therapeutic diphenylcyclopropenone sensitization with weekly scalp DPC. TCRdb reprocessed the RACE reads with MiXCR, giving one entry per CDR3 protein. In the table there are around 53,000 distinct CDR3 sequences, about 9% of which are singletons. The sequences come from whole blood, collected in connection with sensitization to the hapten diphenylcyclopropenone (DPC). These receptors came from a woman between 45 and 65 years old with alopecia areata. Some clones in this sample may be carry-over from other donors' samples.

This clonotype has at least ten counts. J is TRBJ1-4 and V is TRBV12-3 or TRBV12-4; TRBD1 is a possible D gene (5 bases). Trimming removed 6 bases at V and 6 bases at J, with 14 bases between. This CDR3 is 14 amino acids long. CDR3 loop: CASSGTPGDEKLFF. CDR3 DNA sequence: TGTGCCAGCAGCGGGACCCCCGGGGATGAAAAACTGTTTTTT.

This clonotype was seen many times. This sequence joins TRBV7-9 and TRBJ1-1; perhaps TRBD1 as D (5 bases). In germline, CDR1 is SEHNR, CDR2 FQNEAQ (reference sequence). The V and J ends lost 6 bases and 2 bases respectively, with 19 bases between them. The CDR3 sequence is 16 residues long. The CDR3: CASSPAGGGLNTEAFF. CDR3 coding DNA: TGTGCCAGCAGTCCCGCGGGGGGAGGTTTAAACACTGAAGCTTTCTTT. The entire variable domain, with the rest obtained from reference TRBV7-9 and TRBJ1-1, is as follows: DTGVSQNPRHKITKRGQNVTFRCDPISEHNRLYWYRQTLGQGPEFLTYFQNEAQLEKSRLLSDRFSAERPKGSFSTLEIQRTEQGDSAMYLCASSPAGGGLNTEAFFGQGTRLTVV.

This clonotype was seen repeatedly, ten times or more. The V call is TRBV13, the J call TRBJ1-5, with D unclear. Per germline, CDR1 PRHDT and CDR2 FYEKMQ (reference sequence). This CDR3 is 13 amino acids long. Trimming took 5 bases from V and 2 from J, leaving 7 bases between them. The CDR3 region has the DNA TGTGCCAGCAGCCACGGTGGCAATCAGCCCCAGCATTTT. Its protein is CASSHGGNQPQHF.

The table lists this clonotype with many counts. V usage is TRBV20-1 and J usage is TRBJ1-1; D uncertain. Trimming cost V 6 bases and J 0 bases, with 11 bases left between them. This CDR3 has 13 residues. Germline CDR1 and CDR2: DFQATT and SNEGSKA (reference sequence). CDR3 nucleotides: TGCAGTGCCGGACCTAACATGAACACTGAAGCTTTCTTT. This sequence encodes CSAGPNMNTEAFF.

This clonotype came up many times. V gene TRBV12-3 or TRBV12-4 combines with J gene TRBJ1-2; 9 bases line up with TRBD1. Unmatched junction bases numbered 5, after V lost 2 bases and J lost 7 bases. This CDR3 has 14 amino acids. For the CDR3, the DNA is TGTGCCAGCAGTTTAACGACAGGGGGTGTTGGCTACACCTTC. Amino acid sequence: CASSLTTGGVGYTF.

This clonotype was picked up many times. The chain is built from TRBV27 and TRBJ2-7, with 9 nucleotides matching TRBD1. The germline V gene has CDR1 MNHEY and CDR2 SMNVEV (reference sequence). V gave up 7 bases and J gave up 5 bases; unmatched junction bases: 12. The CDR3 extends over 15 amino acids. The CDR3 here is CASTRTGTGYHEQYF. Here the CDR3 DNA reads TGTGCCAGCACGCGTACCGGGACAGGGTACCACGAGCAGTACTTC.

The CDR3 reads CASSLDSRNEKLFF. The CDR3 bases are TGTGCCAGCAGCCTCGACAGCCGTAATGAAAAACTGTTTTTT. V is TRBV6-6 and J is TRBJ1-4; TRBD1 might be the D (5 bases). Deletions cut 6 bases from V and 4 bases from J, with 12 bases between. From germline, CDR1 is MNHNY and CDR2 SVGAGI (reference sequence). The length of the CDR3 is 14 residues.

This clonotype was seen a handful of times. CDR3 protein: CASSLMVDTQYF. CDR3 DNA sequence: TGTGCCAGCAGTTTAATGGTTGATACGCAGTATTTT. The chain employs TRBV28 and TRBJ2-3; D remains unclear. Between the trimmed V and J ends, which lost 2 bases and 6 bases, there was a span of 6 bases. CDR1 and CDR2 (germline): MDHEN, SYDVKM. The length of the CDR3 is 12 residues.

In this sample, this clonotype turned up a few times. A much larger clone sits a single nucleotide away, making a read error possible. The DNA of the CDR3 is TGTGCCAGCAGCTTAATTGGGGGGAATGAGCAGTTCTTC. It yields the protein CASSLIGGNEQFF. V usage is TRBV11-2 and J usage is TRBJ2-1; TRBD2 is a possible D gene (6 bases). V was shortened by 2 bases and J by 7 bases, with 9 bases between the two germline ends. The CDR3 length is 13 residues. Germline CDR1 and CDR2: SGHAT and FQNNGV.

Ten or more counts support this clonotype. J is TRBJ1-5 and V is TRBV3-1, with D possibly TRBD1 on 5 matching bases. Between the trimmed V and J ends, which lost 0 bases and 2 bases, there was a span of 11 bases. The CDR3 totals 16 residues. Germline lookup yields CDR1 LGHDT and CDR2 YNNKEL (reference sequence). CDR3: CASSQDSRGGNQPQHF. CDR3 in DNA: TGTGCCAGCAGCCAAGATTCTAGGGGAGGCAATCAGCCCCAGCATTTT.